This TCR beta chain was recovered during a study of cytomegalovirus exposure and HLA in healthy donors. Findings and limits, study-wide: The study found most TCR sequences rare, yet found some public TCRs in many donors.

Germline lookup yields CDR1 MNHEY and CDR2 SMNVEV (reference sequence). The V gene end was trimmed by 5 bases and the J gene end by 2 bases; junction bases not matched to a gene: 2. The CDR3 runs 14 residues. As for this clone: No antigen is known for it.

Whereas donors were nominally healthy upon sampling, unrecorded immune exposures were probable. Both 60 Vbeta primers and 13 Jbeta primers went into the PCR. In the authors' methods: As a later analysis found, there were tens of millions of unique TCR beta chains, of which roughly 11 million were shared. Measured with immunoSEQ multiplex PCR; TCRdb has only the in-frame clones, and not every one. V, J and clone size were drawn from that table, and D and trimming were deduced from the DNA. The table has some 190,000 clones, over 60% seen once. The genes are TRBV27 and TRBJ2-3, with 9 bases that match TRBD1. Sequencing was done on a sample of PBMCs. The TCR originated in a man aged 25 to 40 in good health and CMV-seropositive. The CDR3 spells CASSGQGFTDTQYF. DNA of the CDR3: TGTGCCAGCAGTGGACAGGGGTTCACAGATACGCAGTATTTT.